This entry lists 14 T cell receptor beta chains sequenced from one sample in a study of cytomegalovirus exposure and HLA in healthy donors. The PCR used 60 Vbeta and 13 Jbeta primers. Generated by immunoSEQ multiplex PCR, the TCRdb table keeps only in-frame clones and is missing some. The sample lists some 140,000 clones, around three quarters occurring once. Sequenced: PBMCs. These receptors were collected from a man in his forties in good health and CMV-seropositive.

Comment on this clone: Mismatch with germline at one junction end may stem from a read error. The chain has TRBV7-9 and TRBJ1-6, with D tentatively TRBD1 (5 bases). The germline CDR1 and CDR2 sequences are SEHNR and FQNEAQ (reference sequence). The CDR3 contains 16 residues. The CDR3 coding sequence is TGTTCCAGCAGCTTAGGCTCAGGGTCACCGAATTCACCCCTCCACTTT. Encoded protein: CSSSLGSGSPNSPLHF.

This clone showed up just once. This chain connects TRBV5-6 to TRBJ1-6; TRBD1 is a possible D gene (6 bases). The CDR3 contains 13 residues. V lost 3 bases, J lost 9 bases, and 10 bases lay in between. The germline CDR1 and CDR2 sequences are SGHDT and YYEEEE. CDR3 loop: CASSSQGSSPLHF. The CDR3 DNA follows: TGTGCCAGCAGCTCACAGGGTTCTTCACCCCTCCACTTT.

The chain couples TRBV5-1 to TRBJ1-3; D remains unclear. The CDR3 totals 14 residues. Germline V lookup: CDR1 SGHRS, CDR2 YFSETQ. The V and J ends lost 3 bases and 0 bases respectively, with 7 bases between them. The CDR3 reads CASSYSVSGNTIYF. CDR3 DNA sequence: TGCGCCAGCAGCTACAGTGTCTCTGGAAACACCATATATTTT.

The J gene is TRBJ1-2, the V gene TRBV14, with D hard to call. The germline V and J ends were trimmed by 0 bases and 5 bases, with 4 bases remaining between them. Germline values: CDR1 SGHDN, CDR2 FVKESK. There are 12 residues in the CDR3. This CDR3 is CASSQDRYGYTF. The CDR3 nucleotides read TGTGCCAGCAGCCAAGACAGATATGGCTACACCTTC. The variable domain in full, with the rest retrieved from reference TRBV14 and TRBJ1-2, is EAGVTQFPSHSVIEKGQTVTLRCDPISGHDNLYWYRRVMGKEIKFLLHFVKESKQDESGMPNNRFLAERTGGTYSTLKVQPAELEDSGVYFCASSQDRYGYTFGSGTRLTVV.

The rearrangement links TRBV30 to TRBJ2-5; D may be TRBD2 (6 bases). The ends were cut back, 0 bases at V and 2 bases at J, with 10 bases in the middle. The CDR3 covers 14 residues. Germline assignment: CDR1 GTSNPN and CDR2 SVGIG (reference sequence). The CDR3 reads CAWSVKRVQETQYF. Written as DNA, the CDR3 is TGTGCCTGGAGTGTAAAGCGGGTGCAAGAGACCCAGTACTTC. The variable domain in full, with the rest retrieved from reference TRBV30 and TRBJ2-5, is SQTIHQWPATLVQPVGSPLSLECTVEGTSNPNLYWYRQAAGRGLQLLFYSVGIGQISSEVPQNLSASRPQDRQFILSSKKLLLSDSGFYLCAWSVKRVQETQYFGPGTRLLVL.

The chain has TRBV19 and TRBJ1-1, with 7 positions matching TRBD1. CDR1 and CDR2 (germline): LNHDA, SQIVND (reference sequence). The CDR3 length is 16 residues. J was trimmed by 0 bases and V by 4 bases; bases with no gene match: 8. CDR3 sequence reads: CASSNLPGQMNTEAFF. In nucleotides, the CDR3 is TGTGCCAGTAGTAACCTTCCGGGACAGATGAACACTGAAGCTTTCTTT.

The genes are TRBV15 and TRBJ2-2; perhaps TRBD2 as D (6 bases). From germline, CDR1 is LNHNV and CDR2 YYDKDF (reference sequence). Trimming took off 8 bases at V and 0 bases at J, with 13 bases between the two ends. The CDR3 loop spans 15 amino acids. CDR3 loop: CATREINANTGELFF. CDR3 DNA: TGTGCCACCCGGGAGATCAACGCGAACACCGGGGAGCTGTTTTTT.

The rearrangement joins TRBV10-3 to TRBJ2-5; 8 bases agree with TRBD2. In germline, CDR1 is ENHRY, CDR2 SYGVKD. This CDR3 region has 15 residues. V dropped 10 bases and J dropped 3; count of bases not matched to a gene: 13. The CDR3 DNA sequence: TGTGCCACTCACAGGTCCGGGACTAGTAAAGAGACCCAGTACTTC. It specifies CATHRSGTSKETQYF.

The chain employs TRBV4-1 and TRBJ2-1, with a possible D match to TRBD1 (6 bases). The germline gives CDR1 MGHRA, CDR2 YSYEKL. The CDR3 length is 16 residues. V was trimmed by 1 base and J by 6 bases, leaving 16 bases between them. CDR3 DNA: TGCGCCAGCAGCCAAGTCTCACAGGGAGATGGCAATGAGCAGTTCTTC. As protein: CASSQVSQGDGNEQFF.

The chain links TRBV7-9 to TRBJ2-5; 12 bases match TRBD2. The CDR3 has 17 residues. Germline lookup yields CDR1 SEHNR and CDR2 FQNEAQ (reference sequence). The ends lost 0 bases at V and 1 base at J; junction bases unmatched: 3. CDR3 residues: CASSLALAGGIQETQYF. As DNA, the CDR3 is TGTGCCAGCAGCTTAGCGCTAGCGGGAGGGATCCAAGAGACCCAGTACTTC.

V gene TRBV14 combines with J gene TRBJ1-3; possible D gene TRBD1, 5 bases. V lost 1 base and J lost 0, with 7 bases in between. The CDR3 contains 15 residues. From germline, CDR1 is SGHDN and CDR2 FVKESK. CDR3 in amino acids: CASSQVGGSGNTIYF. The CDR3 DNA sequence: TGTGCCAGCAGCCAAGTCGGGGGCTCTGGAAACACCATATATTTT.

The chain combines TRBV6-5 with TRBJ1-6; D gene unclear. Germline V gives CDR1 MNHEY, CDR2 SVGAGI. V dropped 7 bases and J dropped 9 bases, with 19 bases sitting between them. CDR3 length: 15 amino acids. CDR3 sequence (DNA): TGTGCCAGCACCTACCGGGGAGTTCGTGTTTCACCCCTCCACTTT. Translating gives CASTYRGVRVSPLHF.

The chain recombines TRBV7-2 with TRBJ1-2, with D perhaps TRBD1 (5 bases). Germline-derived CDR1 and CDR2 are SGHTA and FQGNSA. The CDR3 totals 16 residues. V was shortened by 2 bases and J by 5 bases, with 18 bases between the two germline ends. CDR3 in amino acids: CASSLFPFGGEYGYTF. The CDR3 DNA sequence: TGTGCCAGCAGCTTATTCCCTTTTGGGGGGGAGTATGGCTACACCTTC.

The chain employs TRBV12-5 and TRBJ2-7, with D hard to call. This CDR3 contains 15 residues. Germline V gives CDR1 LGHNT, CDR2 FRNRAP. The V end was cut by 5 bases, the J end by 5 bases, with 19 bases between. CDR3 DNA: TGTGCTAGTGGTCCCCACGGTCCTACCCAACACGAGCAGTACTTC. This gives the protein CASGPHGPTQHEQYF.